Below are 20 T cell receptor beta chains sequenced from a single sample in a study of a mutant IDH1 vaccine in newly diagnosed glioma. Their antigens remain unidentified. The method was immunoSEQ multiplex PCR; TCRdb's version includes in-frame clones alone and lacks a portion of them. The sample has approximately 67,000 clones, over 75% seen once. Time point in this sample: week 23, last vaccination. Each dose of the vaccine consisted of 300 ug of mutant IDH1 20-mer peptide, with topical imiquimod. Material: PBMCs, obtained from a glioma patient whose treatment included an IDH1 peptide vaccine. Receptors were obtained from a man aged 18 to 29 with glioma.

The chain links TRBV30 to TRBJ1-4; TRBD1 might be the D (5 bases). The germline V and J ends were trimmed by 4 bases and 4 bases, with 10 bases remaining between them. The CDR3 totals 13 residues. CDR1 is GTSNPN, CDR2 SVGIG, per germline (reference sequence). CDR3 in amino acids: CAWTRGLNEKLFF. Here the CDR3 DNA reads TGTGCCTGGACGAGGGGCCTTAATGAAAAACTGTTTTTT. Full variable domain (remainder filled in from reference TRBV30 and TRBJ1-4): SQTIHQWPATLVQPVGSPLSLECTVEGTSNPNLYWYRQAAGRGLQLLFYSVGIGQISSEVPQNLSASRPQDRQFILSSKKLLLSDSGFYLCAWTRGLNEKLFFGSGTQLSVL.

The J gene is TRBJ1-2, the V gene TRBV6-1; 7 bases agree with TRBD1. CDR3 size: 14 residues. CDR1 is MNHNS, CDR2 SASEGT, per germline. V dropped 5 bases and J dropped 6; count of bases not matched to a gene: 9. CDR3 coding DNA: TGTGCCAGCAGTCTTAAGACAGGGTCTCATGGCTACACCTTC. Its translation is CASSLKTGSHGYTF.

J is TRBJ2-3 and V is TRBV7-2, with TRBD2 as a possible D gene (6 bases). Deletions cut 6 bases from V and 11 bases from J, with 15 bases between. From germline, CDR1 is SGHTA and CDR2 FQGNSA. This CDR3 comprises 12 residues. CDR3 DNA sequence: TGTGCCAGCAGGGAGGGACCGGTGGAGCAGTATTTT. It translates to CASREGPVEQYF.

This clone is medium-sized. The J gene is TRBJ1-5, the V gene TRBV7-2; 7 bases map to TRBD1. CDR1 is SGHTA, CDR2 FQGNSA, per germline. There are 14 residues in the CDR3. Trimming cost V 5 bases and J 4 bases; bases outside gene matches: 5. The DNA of the CDR3 is TGTGCCAGCAGCACCTACAGGGGAAATCAGCCCCAGCATTTT. Translated: CASSTYRGNQPQHF.

The CDR3 is CAWSGDITYEQYF. The CDR3 DNA is TGTGCCTGGAGTGGGGACATTACCTACGAGCAGTACTTC. This chain connects TRBV30 to TRBJ2-7, with TRBD1 as a possible D gene (6 bases). V was cut by 1 base and J by 2 bases, with 9 bases left in between. The germline V gene has CDR1 GTSNPN and CDR2 SVGIG (reference sequence). The CDR3 runs 13 residues.

This clone showed up just once. The chain couples TRBV10-3 to TRBJ2-3, with a possible D match to TRBD1 (6 bases). Germline V gene data show CDR1 as ENHRY and CDR2 as SYGVKD. Trimming cost V 7 bases and J 0 bases, with 14 bases left between them. CDR3 size: 15 residues. The CDR3, as DNA: TGTGCCATCAATCGGGACAACCAAAGCACAGATACGCAGTATTTT. Translation gives CAINRDNQSTDTQYF.

The V gene is TRBV6-6, the J gene TRBJ1-5; tentative D call: TRBD1 (6 bases). Between the trimmed V and J ends, which lost 0 bases and 3 bases, there was a span of 9 bases. The V gene's germline CDR1 is MNHNY and CDR2 SVGAGI (reference sequence). The CDR3 is made up of 15 amino acids. The CDR3 is CASSYSAGDNQPQHF. The DNA of the CDR3 is TGTGCCAGCAGTTACTCGGCAGGGGACAATCAGCCCCAGCATTTT.

The chain employs TRBV10-3 and TRBJ2-7; TRBD2 matches 10 bases. CDR1 and CDR2 (germline): ENHRY, SYGVKD. The CDR3 has 16 amino acids. Trimming took 1 base from V and 7 from J; bases not matched to a gene: 10. The CDR3 is CAISELLLAGALEQYF. CDR3 bases: TGTGCCATCAGTGAGTTATTGCTAGCGGGGGCTCTGGAGCAGTACTTC.

V usage is TRBV27 and J usage is TRBJ2-2, with TRBD2 as a possible D gene (5 bases). The length of the CDR3 is 12 residues. Germline V CDR1 and CDR2: MNHEY, SMNVEV (reference sequence). Deletions cut 6 bases from V and 6 bases from J, with 8 bases between. The CDR3 region has the DNA TGTGCCAGCAGCCGCGGGTCCGGGGAGCTGTTTTTT. This encodes CASSRGSGELFF.

The chain recombines TRBV4-3 with TRBJ2-7; D unresolved. Trimming removed 0 bases at V and 0 bases at J, with 12 bases between. The CDR3 spans 16 residues. CDR1 LGHNA and CDR2 YSLEER come from the germline V gene. CDR3 bases: TGCGCCAGCAGCCAAGAGGAGAACCTTTTCTCCTACGAGCAGTACTTC. It specifies CASSQEENLFSYEQYF.

This chain links TRBV7-9 with TRBJ2-3, with 14 bases matching TRBD2. From germline, CDR1 is SEHNR and CDR2 FQNEAQ (reference sequence). J lost 5 bases, V lost 3 bases, and 4 bases had no gene match. This CDR3 has 16 amino acids. The CDR3 DNA reads TGTGCCAGCAGCTTCGGGACTAGCGGGGGACAAGATACGCAGTATTTT. Translating it yields CASSFGTSGGQDTQYF.

This clone was counted once. V usage is TRBV4-3 and J usage is TRBJ1-2, with 8 positions matching TRBD1. V lost 2 bases and J lost 2; bases outside the gene matches: 1. Germline V gene lookup returns CDR1 LGHNA and CDR2 YSLEER. There are 14 residues in the CDR3. CDR3: CASSQRTGNYGYTF. DNA of the CDR3: TGCGCCAGCAGCCAACGGACAGGGAACTATGGCTACACCTTC.

The J gene is TRBJ1-4, the V gene TRBV5-5; tentatively, D is TRBD1 (6 bases). Between the trimmed V and J ends, which lost 6 bases and 6 bases, there was a span of 21 bases. The germline V gene has CDR1 SGHKS and CDR2 YYEKEE (reference sequence). The CDR3 is 16 amino acids. CDR3 region: CASTHGAGAGYEKLFF. Here the CDR3 DNA reads TGTGCCAGCACCCATGGGGCGGGGGCCGGTTATGAAAAACTGTTTTTT. Full variable domain (remainder filled in from reference TRBV5-5 and TRBJ1-4): DAGVTQSPTHLIKTRGQQVTLRCSPISGHKSVSWYQQVLGQGPQFIFQYYEKEERGRGNFPDRFSARQFPNYSSELNVNALLLGDSALYLCASTHGAGAGYEKLFFGSGTQLSVL.

The chain carries TRBV4-1 and TRBJ2-7; D may be TRBD2 (6 bases). This CDR3 comprises 21 residues. CDR1 MGHRA and CDR2 YSYEKL come from the germline V gene. V was shortened by 4 bases and J by 1 base, with 32 bases between the two germline ends. The CDR3 sequence: CASSPDLLLASDGGYSYEQYF. CDR3 bases: TGCGCCAGCAGCCCTGACCTTCTACTAGCTTCGGATGGAGGATATTCCTACGAGCAGTACTTC.

The genes are TRBV7-2 and TRBJ1-2, with D maybe TRBD1 (6 bases). This CDR3 region has 15 residues. V shed 5 bases and J shed 0 bases, with 13 bases lying between them. Germline assignment: CDR1 SGHTA and CDR2 FQGNSA. The CDR3 protein is CASSRDRRTNYGYTF. The CDR3 bases are TGTGCCAGCAGCCGAGACAGGAGGACTAACTATGGCTACACCTTC.

This clone was counted a few times. The V gene is TRBV6-5, the J gene TRBJ2-4; TRBD1 might be the D (5 bases). This CDR3 spans 14 amino acids. Germline V CDR1 and CDR2: MNHEY, SVGAGI. Trimming removed 8 bases at V and 0 bases at J, with 11 bases between. CDR3 in DNA: TGTGCCAGCGCCCCCGGACAAGCCAAAAACATTCAGTACTTC. The encoded protein is CASAPGQAKNIQYF.

The chain is built from TRBV4-3 and TRBJ1-4; 7 nucleotides align to TRBD1. Per the germline V gene, CDR1 is LGHNA and CDR2 is YSLEER. CDR3 size: 15 residues. The J segment lost 7 bases and the V segment lost 0 bases, leaving 5 bases of the junction unmatched. CDR3 residues: CASSQDRGTVEKLFF. The CDR3 nucleotides read TGCGCCAGCAGCCAAGATAGGGGGACAGTTGAAAAACTGTTTTTT.

The chain carries TRBV5-1 and TRBJ2-3, with D possibly called TRBD1 or TRBD2 (6 bases each). In germline, CDR1 is SGHRS, CDR2 YFSETQ. Deletions cut 4 bases from V and 6 bases from J, with 18 bases between. This CDR3 contains 15 residues. The CDR3 region is CASSREGGPVDTQYF. As DNA, the CDR3 is TGCGCCAGCAGCCGTGAGGGGGGCCCCGTCGATACGCAGTATTTT.

The chain recombines TRBV5-1 with TRBJ2-5; TRBD2 is a possible D gene (5 bases). Trimming shortened V by 5 bases and J by 4 bases, and 9 bases separated the two germline ends. The CDR3 sequence is 12 residues long. The germline gives CDR1 SGHRS, CDR2 YFSETQ. The CDR3 DNA reads as TGCGCCAGCAGAAGTGAGGGAGAGACCCAGTACTTC. The encoded protein is CASRSEGETQYF.

V gene TRBV2 combines with J gene TRBJ2-3; 11 bases map to TRBD2. The CDR3 loop spans 15 amino acids. Per the germline V gene, CDR1 is SNHLY and CDR2 is FYNNEI. The trim removed 5 bases at V and 2 bases at J, leaving 3 bases unmatched. CDR3 sequence (DNA): TGTGCCAGCAGTAAGACTAGCGGGAACACAGATACGCAGTATTTT. This sequence encodes CASSKTSGNTDTQYF.